These 14 T cell receptor beta chains originate from one sample sequenced in a study of OX40 agonist ivuxolimab in advanced cancers. Generated by immunoSEQ multiplex PCR, the TCRdb table keeps only in-frame clones and is missing some. Of about 20,000 clones listed, 70% to 80% were seen once; the top ten hold about a third. Here the sequenced sample was CD4+ or CD8+ T cells sorted from blood, taken in a trial of the OX40 agonist ivuxolimab. The receptors originated from an adult with an advanced solid tumor such as melanoma, head and neck, liver or kidney cancer.

To note about this clone: Different DNA sequences within this sample yield the same CDR3. The V gene is TRBV7-9, the J gene TRBJ2-3; D might be TRBD2 (5 bases). Trimming cost V 5 bases and J 0 bases, with 12 bases left between them. CDR3 length: 15 amino acids. The germline V gene has CDR1 SEHNR and CDR2 FQNEAQ (reference sequence). The CDR3 sequence: CASSPSGISTDTQYF. CDR3 nucleotide sequence: TGTGCCAGCAGCCCCTCCGGGATAAGCACAGATACGCAGTATTTT.

This clone was counted only a few times. The chain joins TRBV6-1 to TRBJ2-2, with D possibly TRBD2 on 6 matching bases. This CDR3 is built from 15 residues. The V gene lost 7 bases and the J gene lost 7 bases, with 19 bases spanning the gap. In germline, CDR1 is MNHNS, CDR2 SASEGT. Here the CDR3 DNA reads TGTGCCAGCACTGGGGACTCCGATGGGGGCGGGGAGCTGTTTTTT. Protein product: CASTGDSDGGGELFF.

By share, this clone ranks as medium-sized. This chain joins TRBV27 and TRBJ1-1; TRBD1 might be the D (5 bases). The CDR3 runs to 13 residues. V was trimmed by 2 bases and J by 6 bases, leaving 10 bases between them. Per the germline V gene, CDR1 is MNHEY and CDR2 is SMNVEV (reference sequence). The CDR3 DNA reads TGTGCCAGCAGTTTAGGGGGGACGGCTGAAGCTTTCTTT. Translation gives CASSLGGTAEAFF.

This clone was observed a single time. The chain uses TRBV25-1 and TRBJ1-3, with D unclear. In germline, CDR1 is MGHDK, CDR2 SYGVNS. V was pared by 1 base and J by 0 bases, with 13 bases between. This CDR3 has 17 residues. The CDR3 coding sequence is TGTGCCAGCAGTGAATTTGTACAGTTGAGCTCTGGAAACACCATATATTTT. Its protein is CASSEFVQLSSGNTIYF. Using reference TRBV25-1 and TRBJ1-3 for the parts outside the CDR3, the full variable domain is EADIYQTPRYLVIGTGKKITLECSQTMGHDKMYWYQQDPGMELHLIHYSYGVNSTEKGDLSSESTVSRIRTEHFPLTLESARPSHTSQYLCASSEFVQLSSGNTIYFGEGSWLTVV.

J is TRBJ1-3 and V is TRBV21-1. TRBV21-1 is listed as a pseudogene. The CDR3 has 15 residues. The CDR3 spells CASPLGRVSGNTIYF. The CDR3 DNA is TGTGCCAGTCCCCTAGGTAGGGTGTCTGGAAACACCATATATTTT.

The gene calls are TRBV7-9 and TRBJ2-3; 7 bases map to TRBD2. Germline V CDR1 and CDR2: SEHNR, FQNEAQ (reference sequence). After removal of 5 bases from V and 0 bases from J, the junction contained 5 bases not matched to a gene. The CDR3 consists of 15 residues. As DNA, the CDR3 is TGTGCCAGCAGCCCCGCGGGGGTTAGCACAGATACGCAGTATTTT. Its protein is CASSPAGVSTDTQYF.

The rearrangement joins TRBV30 to TRBJ2-5, with a weak D call TRBD1 (6 bases). Germline V gene lookup returns CDR1 GTSNPN and CDR2 SVGIG (reference sequence). The CDR3 extends over 13 amino acids. V dropped 2 bases and J dropped 1 base, with 8 bases sitting between them. The DNA of the CDR3 is TGTGCCTGGAGTCGGGACATCCAAGAGACCCAGTACTTC. It encodes CAWSRDIQETQYF.

The V and J genes are TRBV11-2 and TRBJ2-7; a weak D match, TRBD2 (6 bases). Germline V CDR1 and CDR2: SGHAT, FQNNGV. The CDR3 contains 13 residues. Between the trimmed V and J ends, which lost 5 bases and 2 bases, there was a span of 10 bases. In nucleotides, the CDR3 is TGTGCCAGCAGCCCTGGAGGGCCCTACGAGCAGTACTTC. This encodes CASSPGGPYEQYF.

The genes are TRBV27 and TRBJ2-7; 10 positions agree with TRBD1. Germline V gene data show CDR1 as MNHEY and CDR2 as SMNVEV (reference sequence). The CDR3 length is 13 residues. V lost 3 bases, J lost 7 bases, and 3 bases stayed unmatched. DNA of the CDR3: TGTGCCAGCAGTTTTGACAGGGGGCTGGAGCAGTACTTC. Encoded protein: CASSFDRGLEQYF.

The CDR3 nucleotides read TGTGCCAGCAGCTTACAGGGGGCGCATGAAGCTTTCTTT. This encodes CASSLQGAHEAFF. This chain connects TRBV7-9 to TRBJ1-1, with 8 positions matching TRBD1. The CDR3 has 13 residues. Trimming at V came to 2 bases and at J to 7 bases, leaving 3 bases not matched to a gene. The germline gives CDR1 SEHNR, CDR2 FQNEAQ (reference sequence).

The V gene is TRBV28, the J gene TRBJ2-2, with TRBD1 matching over 11 bases. CDR1 is MDHEN and CDR2 is SYDVKM in the germline V gene. This CDR3 is built from 16 residues. Trimming at V came to 1 base and at J to 6 bases, leaving 4 bases not matched to a gene. The DNA for the CDR3 is TGTGCCAGCAGTTTATTAGGGGGACAGGGGGCCGGGGAGCTGTTTTTT. Its protein product is CASSLLGGQGAGELFF.

This clone was recorded once. This sequence joins TRBV5-8 and TRBJ1-1; D is unclear. The CDR3 has 14 residues. The germline CDR1 and CDR2 sequences are SGHTS and YDEGEE. V dropped 0 bases and J dropped 4 bases, with 10 bases sitting between them. The CDR3 is CASSLGGSGTEAFF. The CDR3 nucleotides are TGTGCCAGCAGCTTGGGGGGATCGGGCACTGAAGCTTTCTTT.

The chain combines TRBV7-9 with TRBJ1-1; TRBD1 might be the D (5 bases). Deletions cut 6 bases from V and 2 bases from J, with 13 bases between. This CDR3 comprises 14 residues. CDR1 is SEHNR, CDR2 FQNEAQ, per germline (reference sequence). CDR3 nucleotides: TGTGCCAGCAGTCCTGGGGCGGTAAACACTGAAGCTTTCTTT. This codes for CASSPGAVNTEAFF.

CDR3: CASSLLSHQNIQYF. The DNA for the CDR3 is TGTGCCAGCAGCTTATTGAGTCACCAAAACATTCAGTACTTC. The genes are TRBV11-2 and TRBJ2-4; D remains unclear. The CDR3 contains 14 residues. V dropped 2 bases and J dropped 5 bases, with 10 bases sitting between them. Germline V gene lookup returns CDR1 SGHAT and CDR2 FQNNGV.